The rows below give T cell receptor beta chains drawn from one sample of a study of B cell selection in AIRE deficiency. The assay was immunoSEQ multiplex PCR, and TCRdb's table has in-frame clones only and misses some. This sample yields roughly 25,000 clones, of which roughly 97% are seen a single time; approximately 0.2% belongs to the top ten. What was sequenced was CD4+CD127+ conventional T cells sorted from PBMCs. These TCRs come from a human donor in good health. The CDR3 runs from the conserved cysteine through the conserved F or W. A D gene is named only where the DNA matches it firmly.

TGTGCCACTTCGAGACAGGGAACCGAGCAGTACTTC CATSRQGTEQYF TRBD1 12 TRBJ2-7 TRBV6-5
TGTGCCAGCAGTTTTGGGAGGGGCAATTCACCCCTCCACTTT CASSFGRGNSPLHF . 14 TRBJ1-6 TRBV27
TGTGCCAGCAGCTTAGTCCACACAGGGGCCTACGAGCAGTACTTC CASSLVHTGAYEQYF TRBD1 15 TRBJ2-7 TRBV7-2
TGTGCCAGCAGCGTCCTGTTAGCCTACAATGAGCAGTTCTTC CASSVLLAYNEQFF . 14 TRBJ2-1 TRBV2
TGTGCCAGCAGGCATGAAGCGGGAGCGGGGCACGAGCAGTACTTC CASRHEAGAGHEQYF TRBD2 15 TRBJ2-7 TRBV2
TGTGCCAGCAGCCAAGATCGAGGTAGCGGAGATACAGATACGCAGTATTTT CASSQDRGSGDTDTQYF . 17 TRBJ2-3 TRBV4-2
TGTGCCAGCAGCTCCGCCTCACTCCCGCGAGGCACCGGGGAGCTGTTTTTT CASSSASLPRGTGELFF . 17 TRBJ2-2 TRBV7-2
TGCGCCAGCAGCGCCGCGTCGCATGGCTACACCTTC CASSAASHGYTF . 12 TRBJ1-2 TRBV5-1
TGTGCCAGCAGCCTGACTAGCGGGGGACACAATGAGCAGTTCTTC CASSLTSGGHNEQFF TRBD2 15 TRBJ2-1 TRBV11-2
TGTGCCAGCAGCCCCGGAGACAGGCAAGAGACCCAGTACTTC CASSPGDRQETQYF . 14 TRBJ2-5 TRBV7-3
TGTGCCAGCAGCTTGACGGGACTTAATGAGCAGTTCTTC CASSLTGLNEQFF . 13 TRBJ2-1 TRBV13